Below are 23 T cell receptor beta chains sequenced from a single sample in a study of shared clonotypes between healthy human individuals. Sequencing used immunoSEQ multiplex PCR; TCRdb keeps in-frame clones, though not all of them. The sample yields 1.5 million to 1.9 million clones, 95% to 99% seen once. The sequenced sample consisted of naive CD4+ T cells sorted from blood. Subset: CD45RA+ positively selected. These receptors all come from a man aged 30-40 years in good health.

The V and J genes are TRBV11-2 and TRBJ2-3; possibly TRBD1 for D (6 bases). Germline V gene lookup returns CDR1 SGHAT and CDR2 FQNNGV. There are 17 residues in the CDR3. Deletions cut 4 bases from V and 0 bases from J, with 17 bases between. Here the CDR3 DNA reads TGTGCCAGCAGCTCTCTGGGGGCCCCTGCTAGCACAGATACGCAGTATTTT. Translated: CASSSLGAPASTDTQYF.

This chain links TRBV2 with TRBJ2-7; 10 bases are shared with TRBD1. The germline V gene has CDR1 SNHLY and CDR2 FYNNEI. The CDR3 loop spans 15 amino acids. With 11 bases clipped from V and 6 bases from J, the junction kept 16 bases outside the gene matches. In DNA, the CDR3 is TGTGCCTCCAAATCGCTGGGACAGGGGTTTCTCGAGCAGTACTTC. Translating it yields CASKSLGQGFLEQYF.

The genes are TRBV5-1 and TRBJ1-1; 10 nucleotides agree with TRBD1. Trimming cost V 2 bases and J 1 base; bases outside gene matches: 2. The length of the CDR3 is 15 residues. CDR1 and CDR2 (germline): SGHRS, YFSETQ. CDR3 loop: CASSFRDRGNTEAFF. The CDR3 DNA sequence: TGCGCCAGCAGCTTCCGGGACAGGGGGAACACTGAAGCTTTCTTT. Together with reference TRBV5-1 and TRBJ1-1, the CDR3 gives the full variable domain: KAGVTQTPRYLIKTRGQQVTLSCSPISGHRSVSWYQQTPGQGLQFLFEYFSETQRNKGNFPGRFSGRQFSNSRSEMNVSTLELGDSALYLCASSFRDRGNTEAFFGQGTRLTVV.

The chain couples TRBV19 to TRBJ2-3; 8 bases are shared with TRBD1. Unmatched junction bases numbered 22, after V lost 2 bases and J lost 6 bases. This CDR3 comprises 20 residues. Germline CDR1 and CDR2: LNHDA and SQIVND (reference sequence). CDR3 protein: CASSIRASVRGLAAGDTQYF. In DNA, the CDR3 is TGTGCCAGTAGTATACGGGCAAGTGTCAGGGGGCTGGCGGCAGGGGATACGCAGTATTTT. Looking up the rest from reference TRBV19 and TRBJ2-3 gives the full variable domain: DGGITQSPKYLFRKEGQNVTLSCEQNLNHDAMYWYRQDPGQGLRLIYYSQIVNDFQKGDIAEGYSVSREKKESFPLTVTSAQKNPTAFYLCASSIRASVRGLAAGDTQYFGPGTRLTVL.

The CDR3 loop reads CASSVGGQGRIHEQYF. In DNA form, the CDR3 reads TGTGCCAGCAGCGTAGGGGGACAGGGCCGAATCCACGAGCAGTACTTC. The genes are TRBV9 and TRBJ2-7; 9 bases fit TRBD1. Germline CDR1 is SGDLS and CDR2 is YYNGEE. Trimming took 0 bases from V and 5 from J; bases not matched to a gene: 9. The CDR3 length is 16 residues.

V and J are TRBV27 and TRBJ2-7, with D maybe TRBD2 (6 bases). With 5 bases removed from V and 6 bases from J, the gap between germline ends came to 32 bases. The CDR3 contains 19 residues. CDR1 and CDR2 from the germline V gene are MNHEY and SMNVEV (reference sequence). CDR3 DNA: TGTGCCAGCAGTCCCCCCTCAGCGGGTTTGGCGTGGGTGAGGGCCGAGCAGTACTTC. Amino acid sequence: CASSPPSAGLAWVRAEQYF.

This rearrangement joins TRBV10-1 to TRBJ2-7, with 10 bases matching TRBD2. V lost 6 bases and J lost 4; bases outside the gene matches: 6. The CDR3 covers 14 residues. The germline V gene encodes CDR1 WNHNN and CDR2 SYGVQD (reference sequence). The CDR3 coding sequence is TGCGCCAGCAGCGCGGGACTAGCGTATTACGAGCAGTACTTC. This codes for CASSAGLAYYEQYF.

V gene TRBV7-2 combines with J gene TRBJ2-7; 7 positions agree with TRBD2. V shed 2 bases, J shed 6 bases, and the junction held 7 bases outside the gene matches. CDR3 size: 14 residues. Germline loops: CDR1 SGHTA, CDR2 FQGNSA. CDR3 DNA sequence: TGTGCCAGCAGCTTACGGACTAGTGACTTCGAGCAGTACTTC. The encoded protein is CASSLRTSDFEQYF.

A single count supports this clone. The genes are TRBV7-9 and TRBJ2-7, with a weak D call TRBD2 (6 bases). CDR3 length: 15 residues. Germline V lookup: CDR1 SEHNR, CDR2 FQNEAQ (reference sequence). V lost 6 bases and J lost 0, with 15 bases in between. This CDR3 is CASRKMGGPSYEQYF. The CDR3 region has the DNA TGTGCCAGCAGAAAGATGGGGGGTCCCTCCTACGAGCAGTACTTC. The variable domain in full, completed from reference TRBV7-9 and TRBJ2-7, reads DTGVSQNPRHKITKRGQNVTFRCDPISEHNRLYWYRQTLGQGPEFLTYFQNEAQLEKSRLLSDRFSAERPKGSFSTLEIQRTEQGDSAMYLCASRKMGGPSYEQYFGPGTRLTVT.

Written as DNA, the CDR3 is TGTGCCTGGCGGGGACAGGAGAGCTCTGGGGCCAACGTCCTGACTTTC. It is translated as CAWRGQESSGANVLTF. This chain joins TRBV30 and TRBJ2-6; TRBD1 matches at 8 bases. Germline V gene sequence: CDR1 GTSNPN, CDR2 SVGIG (reference sequence). J was trimmed by 0 bases and V by 5 bases; bases with no gene match: 6. The CDR3 is 16 amino acids. Variable domain in full (rest from reference TRBV30 and TRBJ2-6): SQTIHQWPATLVQPVGSPLSLECTVEGTSNPNLYWYRQAAGRGLQLLFYSVGIGQISSEVPQNLSASRPQDRQFILSSKKLLLSDSGFYLCAWRGQESSGANVLTFGAGSRLTVL.

The chain joins TRBV5-1 to TRBJ2-1; possibly TRBD2 for D (6 bases). Germline loops: CDR1 SGHRS, CDR2 YFSETQ. The CDR3 length is 17 residues. The ends were cut back, 0 bases at V and 7 bases at J, with 20 bases in the middle. CDR3 nucleotide sequence: TGCGCCAGCAGCTTGGGTTTAGCGGACCGCGTTAGAAATGAGCAGTTCTTC. Its protein product is CASSLGLADRVRNEQFF. Complete variable domain (other parts from reference TRBV5-1 and TRBJ2-1): KAGVTQTPRYLIKTRGQQVTLSCSPISGHRSVSWYQQTPGQGLQFLFEYFSETQRNKGNFPGRFSGRQFSNSRSEMNVSTLELGDSALYLCASSLGLADRVRNEQFFGPGTRLTVL.

V and J are TRBV7-2 and TRBJ2-7, with TRBD1 as a possible D gene (6 bases). This CDR3 contains 15 residues. Germline lookup yields CDR1 SGHTA and CDR2 FQGNSA. Trimming pared 0 bases from V and 7 bases from J, leaving 16 bases between. The CDR3 here is CASSLAGTLSGEQYF. DNA of the CDR3: TGTGCCAGCAGCTTAGCCGGGACATTGTCTGGGGAGCAGTACTTC.

This sequence joins TRBV9 and TRBJ2-3; D not resolved. CDR3 size: 15 residues. Looked up from germline, CDR1 is SGDLS and CDR2 is YYNGEE. V lost 1 base, J lost 2 bases, and 11 bases lay in between. The CDR3 region is CASSVRQINTDTQYF. For the CDR3, the DNA is TGTGCCAGCAGCGTACGGCAGATAAACACAGATACGCAGTATTTT.

This clone has just a few counts. The sample holds other DNA sequences that translate to the same CDR3. V gene TRBV2 combines with J gene TRBJ1-5, with a tentative D call TRBD1 (5 bases). The V and J ends lost 4 bases and 0 bases respectively, with 7 bases between them. From germline, CDR1 is SNHLY and CDR2 FYNNEI. The CDR3 runs to 14 residues. The CDR3 reads CASSGQYSNQPQHF. The CDR3 DNA sequence: TGTGCCAGCAGTGGACAGTATAGCAATCAGCCCCAGCATTTT.

V usage is TRBV5-4 and J usage is TRBJ1-2; D remains unclear. The CDR3 spans 13 residues. V dropped 7 bases and J dropped 4 bases, with 14 bases sitting between them. CDR1 is SGHNT and CDR2 is YYREEE in the germline V gene (reference sequence). The CDR3 DNA is TGTGCCAGCGGTTCATCCGCGTTCTATGGCTACACCTTC. Translating gives CASGSSAFYGYTF.

This clone was recorded once. The genes are TRBV5-6 and TRBJ2-1; the D is unclear. Trimming left V 1 base short and J 5 bases short, with 7 bases between. Germline V gene sequence: CDR1 SGHDT, CDR2 YYEEEE. CDR3 length: 13 residues. The CDR3 loop reads CASSLFKHNEQFF. The CDR3 nucleotides are TGTGCCAGCAGCTTGTTCAAACACAATGAGCAGTTCTTC.

Comments on this clone: Other DNA sequences in the sample encode the same CDR3. The chain recombines TRBV19 with TRBJ1-5; no definite D call. Germline CDR1 reads LNHDA; CDR2 reads SQIVND (reference sequence). V shed 2 bases and J shed 0 bases, with 5 bases lying between them. The CDR3 has 14 residues. CDR3 residues: CASSIWGSNQPQHF. The DNA of the CDR3 is TGTGCCAGTAGTATATGGGGTAGCAATCAGCCCCAGCATTTT.

This rearrangement joins TRBV28 to TRBJ2-1, with TRBD2 matching 7 bases. In germline, CDR1 is MDHEN, CDR2 SYDVKM. The CDR3 is 14 residues long. J lost 8 bases, V lost 5 bases, and 9 bases had no gene match. CDR3 sequence (DNA): TGTGCCAGCAGTCCCCGACTAGCAGTCGATGAGCAGTTCTTC. It specifies CASSPRLAVDEQFF.

The chain is built from TRBV4-1 and TRBJ1-5; TRBD1 aligns across 8 bases. CDR3 length equals 17 residues. Germline CDR1 and CDR2: MGHRA and YSYEKL. Losses at the gene ends were 4 bases for V and 4 bases for J; bases not matched to a gene: 12. CDR3 in amino acids: CASSLLPGTGLNQPQHF. CDR3 nucleotide sequence: TGCGCCAGCAGCCTACTCCCCGGGACAGGTCTTAATCAGCCCCAGCATTTT.

The V gene is TRBV9, the J gene TRBJ2-1; 8 bases are shared with TRBD2. The CDR3 is 20 amino acids. Germline assignment: CDR1 SGDLS and CDR2 YYNGEE. Trimming removed 1 base from V and 4 bases from J; junction bases left unmatched: 19. This CDR3 reads CASSVHSGGRPPRKYNEQFF. The CDR3 DNA reads as TGTGCCAGCAGCGTACATTCTGGCGGGAGGCCCCCCAGAAAATACAATGAGCAGTTCTTC.

The rearrangement links TRBV6-8 to TRBJ2-7; 8 nucleotides agree with TRBD1. The CDR3 has 14 residues. V trimming: 6 bases; J trimming: 5 bases; junction bases outside the gene matches: 9. Germline values: CDR1 MNHGY, CDR2 SAAAGT. CDR3 DNA: TGTGCCAGCAGCGAGGCAGGGGGCGGGAACGAGCAGTACTTC. It is translated as CASSEAGGGNEQYF.

The CDR3 loop is CASSVGTGGHFFYGYTF. CDR3 sequence (DNA): TGTGCCAGCAGCGTAGGGACAGGGGGTCACTTCTTCTATGGCTACACCTTC. The genes are TRBV9 and TRBJ1-2, with 10 bases lining up with TRBD1. The CDR3 has 17 residues. Germline V gene sequence: CDR1 SGDLS, CDR2 YYNGEE. J was trimmed by 4 bases and V by 0 bases; bases with no gene match: 9.

The rearrangement joins TRBV5-1 to TRBJ2-2; D perhaps matches TRBD2 (6 bases). Between the trimmed V and J ends, which lost 2 bases and 3 bases, there was a span of 8 bases. The germline V gene has CDR1 SGHRS and CDR2 YFSETQ. CDR3 length: 14 residues. The CDR3 loop is CASSFRDYTGELFF. CDR3 in DNA: TGCGCCAGCAGCTTTAGGGACTACACCGGGGAGCTGTTTTTT.